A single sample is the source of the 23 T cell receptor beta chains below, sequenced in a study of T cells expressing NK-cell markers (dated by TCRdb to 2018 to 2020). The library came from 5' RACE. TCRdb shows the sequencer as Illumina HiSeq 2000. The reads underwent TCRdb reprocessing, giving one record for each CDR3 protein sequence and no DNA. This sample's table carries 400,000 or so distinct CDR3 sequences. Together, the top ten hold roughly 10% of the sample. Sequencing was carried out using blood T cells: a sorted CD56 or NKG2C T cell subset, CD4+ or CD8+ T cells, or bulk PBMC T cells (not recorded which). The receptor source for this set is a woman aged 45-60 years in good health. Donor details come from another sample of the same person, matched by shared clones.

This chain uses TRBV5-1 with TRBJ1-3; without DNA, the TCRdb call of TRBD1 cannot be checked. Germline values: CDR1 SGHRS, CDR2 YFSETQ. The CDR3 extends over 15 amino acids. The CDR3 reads CASSRGGRAGNTIYF.

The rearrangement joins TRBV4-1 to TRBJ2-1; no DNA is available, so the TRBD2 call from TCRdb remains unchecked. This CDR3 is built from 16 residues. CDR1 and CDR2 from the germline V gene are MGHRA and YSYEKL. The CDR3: CASSSSAGLAGVEQFF.

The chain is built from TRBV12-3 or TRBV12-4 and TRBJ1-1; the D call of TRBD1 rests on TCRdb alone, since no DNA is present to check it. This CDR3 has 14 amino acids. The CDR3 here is CASTQGQGNTEAFF.

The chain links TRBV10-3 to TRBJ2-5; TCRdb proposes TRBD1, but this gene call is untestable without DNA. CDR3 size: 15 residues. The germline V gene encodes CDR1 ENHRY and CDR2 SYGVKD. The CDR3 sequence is CAIGSGTGVEETQYF.

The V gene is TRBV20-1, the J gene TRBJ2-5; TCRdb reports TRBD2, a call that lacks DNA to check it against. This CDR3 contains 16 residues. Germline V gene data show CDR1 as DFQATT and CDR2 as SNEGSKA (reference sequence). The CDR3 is CSASLSLAGVSETQYF.

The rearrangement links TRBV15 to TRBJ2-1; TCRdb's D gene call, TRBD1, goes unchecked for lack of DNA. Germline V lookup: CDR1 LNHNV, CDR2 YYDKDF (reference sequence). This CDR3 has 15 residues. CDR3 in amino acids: CATSREDRGYNEQFF.

CDR3 protein: CSARNAGYGYTF. The V and J genes are TRBV29-1 and TRBJ1-2. The germline CDR1 and CDR2 sequences are SQVTM and ANQGSEA. CDR3 length equals 12 residues.

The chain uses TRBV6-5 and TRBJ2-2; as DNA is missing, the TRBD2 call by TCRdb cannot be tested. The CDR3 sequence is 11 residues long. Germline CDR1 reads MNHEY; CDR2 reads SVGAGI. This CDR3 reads CASTDLEELFF.

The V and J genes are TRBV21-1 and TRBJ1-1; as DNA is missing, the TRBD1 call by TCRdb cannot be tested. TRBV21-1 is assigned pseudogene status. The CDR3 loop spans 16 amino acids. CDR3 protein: CASSKASGRFNTEAFF.

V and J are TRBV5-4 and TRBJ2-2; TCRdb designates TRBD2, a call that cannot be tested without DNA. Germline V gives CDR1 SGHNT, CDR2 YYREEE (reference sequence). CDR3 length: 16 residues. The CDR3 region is CASSLLAGGPIGELFF.

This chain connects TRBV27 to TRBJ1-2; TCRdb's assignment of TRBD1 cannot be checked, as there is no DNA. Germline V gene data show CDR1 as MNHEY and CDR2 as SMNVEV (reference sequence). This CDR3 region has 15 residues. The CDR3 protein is CASSFLQGALGGYTF.

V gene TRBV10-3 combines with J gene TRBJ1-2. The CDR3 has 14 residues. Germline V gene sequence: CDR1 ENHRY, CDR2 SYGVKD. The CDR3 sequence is CAISLGRLNYGYTF.

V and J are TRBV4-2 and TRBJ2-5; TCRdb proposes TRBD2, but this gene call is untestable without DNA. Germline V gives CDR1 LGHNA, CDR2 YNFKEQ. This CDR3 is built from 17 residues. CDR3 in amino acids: CASSQEVAGGPGETQYF.

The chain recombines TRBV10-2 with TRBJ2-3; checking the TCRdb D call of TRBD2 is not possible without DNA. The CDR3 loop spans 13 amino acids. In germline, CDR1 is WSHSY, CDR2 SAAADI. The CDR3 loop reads CASRAGGQDTQYF.

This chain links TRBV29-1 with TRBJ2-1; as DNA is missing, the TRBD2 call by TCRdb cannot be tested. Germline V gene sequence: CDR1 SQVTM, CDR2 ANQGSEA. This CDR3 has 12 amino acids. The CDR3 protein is CSVEREWNEQFF.

CDR3 loop: CASSLGTRDQETQYF. The chain recombines TRBV12-3 or TRBV12-4 with TRBJ2-5; absent DNA, TCRdb's TRBD2 call cannot be checked. The CDR3 is 15 residues long.

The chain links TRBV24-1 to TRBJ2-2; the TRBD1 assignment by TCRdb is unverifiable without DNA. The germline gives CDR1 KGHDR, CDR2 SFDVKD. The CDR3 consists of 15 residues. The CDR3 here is CATKFSGADDGELFF.

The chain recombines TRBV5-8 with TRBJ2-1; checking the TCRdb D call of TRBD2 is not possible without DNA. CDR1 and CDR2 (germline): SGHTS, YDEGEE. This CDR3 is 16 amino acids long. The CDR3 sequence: CASDRGGLAGAYEQFF.

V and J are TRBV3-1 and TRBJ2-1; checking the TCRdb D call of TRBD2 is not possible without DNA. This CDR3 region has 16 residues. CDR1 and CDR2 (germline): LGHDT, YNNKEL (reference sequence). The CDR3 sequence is CASSQSGRAPYNEQFF.

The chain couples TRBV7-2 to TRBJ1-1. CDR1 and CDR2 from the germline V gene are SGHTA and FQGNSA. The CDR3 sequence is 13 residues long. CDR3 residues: CASSFSISSEAFF.

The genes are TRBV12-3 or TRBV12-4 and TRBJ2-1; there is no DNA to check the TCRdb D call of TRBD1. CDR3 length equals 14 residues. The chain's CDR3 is CASSTGSSHNEQFF.

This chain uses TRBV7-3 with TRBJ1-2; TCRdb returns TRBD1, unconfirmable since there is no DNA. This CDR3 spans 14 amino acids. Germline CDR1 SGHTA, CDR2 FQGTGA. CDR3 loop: CASTRQGTNYGYTF.

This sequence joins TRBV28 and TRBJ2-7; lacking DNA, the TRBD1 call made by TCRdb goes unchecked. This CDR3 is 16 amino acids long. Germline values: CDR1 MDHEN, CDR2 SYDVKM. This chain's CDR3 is CASSPLGQGGFHEQYF.